The clone carrying this TCR beta chain was detected ten times or more. TCRdb analysed the RT-PCR reads with MiXCR anew, one entry per CDR3 protein. The sample lists fewer than 75,000 distinct CDR3 sequences, about 14% occurring once. This sample is part of a study of patients and donors after allogeneic stem cell transplantation. There are 10 residues in the CDR3. Per germline, CDR1 SGHVS and CDR2 FQNEAQ. Trimming left V 5 bases short and J 5 bases short, with 3 bases between. The sample comprised blood, either unsorted or a sorted T cell fraction (not recorded which). This TCR was sampled from a human donor who was either an allogeneic HSCT recipient or a stem cell or donor lymphocyte infusion donor (not recorded which). It is not recorded whose cells these are; they may come from a transplant donor. The chain uses TRBV7-8 and TRBJ2-5; D ambiguous. CDR3 coding DNA: TGTGCCAGCAGCCACGAGACCCAGTACTTC. Translating it yields CASSHETQYF.